The next 32 T cell receptor beta chains were all read from a single sample in a study of blood T cells in healthy people across ages. A J-beta primer mix and a sample-barcoded 5' primer were used in a second PCR of about 6 to 12 cycles. TCRdb independently ran MiXCR on the 5' RACE reads; one entry per CDR3 protein. The sample yields approximately 800,000 distinct CDR3 sequences, 35% to 40% seen once. Sample: blood. All receptors come from a man between 18 and 29 years old in good health.

This clonotype was seen many times. The CDR3 spells CSVVTGFGYTF. The CDR3 bases are TGCAGCGTTGTGACAGGTTTTGGCTACACCTTC. This chain uses TRBV29-1 with TRBJ1-2; possibly TRBD1 for D (6 bases). The ends were cut back, 4 bases at V and 7 bases at J, with 10 bases in the middle. The CDR3 loop spans 11 amino acids. From germline, CDR1 is SQVTM and CDR2 ANQGSEA.

This clonotype was found once. CDR3 residues: CASSLAWTGTYEQYF. CDR3 coding DNA: TGCGCCAGCAGCTTGGCGTGGACAGGAACCTACGAGCAGTACTTC. This sequence joins TRBV5-1 and TRBJ2-7, with 7 bases lining up with TRBD1. V dropped 0 bases and J dropped 2; count of bases not matched to a gene: 5. The CDR3 contains 15 residues. CDR1 is SGHRS, CDR2 YFSETQ, per germline.

This clonotype was detected a few times. V usage is TRBV5-1 and J usage is TRBJ2-7, with 9 bases that match TRBD1. CDR1 and CDR2 from the germline V gene are SGHRS and YFSETQ. J was trimmed by 2 bases and V by 4 bases; bases with no gene match: 13. This CDR3 is 17 amino acids long. The CDR3 region is CASSPTLPDRGTYEQYF. Here the CDR3 DNA reads TGCGCCAGCAGCCCCACCCTCCCGGACAGGGGAACCTACGAGCAGTACTTC.

V gene TRBV27 combines with J gene TRBJ1-5, with D tentatively TRBD1 (5 bases). Germline assignment: CDR1 MNHEY and CDR2 SMNVEV (reference sequence). With 11 bases removed from V and 9 bases from J, the gap between germline ends came to 11 bases. CDR3 length: 10 amino acids. The CDR3 sequence is CAAGMVPQHF. In DNA, the CDR3 is TGTGCCGCAGGGATGGTGCCCCAGCATTTT.

This clonotype was observed at least ten times. The chain links TRBV12-3 or TRBV12-4 to TRBJ2-7; D gene uncertain. This CDR3 spans 12 amino acids. V gave up 5 bases and J gave up 3 bases, with 8 bases separating them. The CDR3 sequence is CASSPAYYEQYF. The CDR3 DNA is TGTGCCAGCAGTCCTGCGTACTACGAGCAGTACTTC.

This clonotype was counted between two and nine times. V usage is TRBV7-9 and J usage is TRBJ1-4; D is uncertain. Trimming pared 5 bases from V and 13 bases from J, leaving 14 bases between. Germline loops: CDR1 SEHNR, CDR2 FQNEAQ (reference sequence). The CDR3 covers 12 residues. CDR3 region: CASSLRPGRLFF. CDR3 coding DNA: TGTGCCAGCAGCCTACGACCAGGAAGACTGTTTTTT. The entire variable domain, with the rest obtained from reference TRBV7-9 and TRBJ1-4, is as follows: DTGVSQNPRHKITKRGQNVTFRCDPISEHNRLYWYRQTLGQGPEFLTYFQNEAQLEKSRLLSDRFSAERPKGSFSTLEIQRTEQGDSAMYLCASSLRPGRLFFGSGTQLSVL.

This clonotype has more than one count but fewer than ten. The V and J genes are TRBV2 and TRBJ2-1; D may be TRBD1 or TRBD2 (6 bases each). The CDR3 runs to 14 residues. V lost 5 bases to trimming and J lost 9 bases, with 17 bases between them. From germline, CDR1 is SNHLY and CDR2 FYNNEI. CDR3 protein: CASSPGAAMGEQFF. The CDR3 DNA reads as TGTGCCAGCAGTCCGGGGGCCGCGATGGGTGAGCAGTTCTTC.

This clonotype was counted ten times or more. The chain recombines TRBV20-1 with TRBJ2-5; 8 nucleotides match TRBD2. The CDR3 covers 16 residues. V gave up 0 bases and J gave up 2 bases; unmatched junction bases: 8. Germline CDR1 reads DFQATT; CDR2 reads SNEGSKA (reference sequence). CDR3 sequence: CSAREDGGAGQETQYF. Here the CDR3 DNA reads TGCAGTGCTAGAGAGGACGGGGGGGCTGGTCAAGAGACCCAGTACTTC.

This clonotype was seen more than once but under ten times. V usage is TRBV20-1 and J usage is TRBJ1-5, with 8 bases fitting TRBD1. The V gene's germline CDR1 is DFQATT and CDR2 SNEGSKA (reference sequence). Trimming at V came to 6 bases and at J to 3 bases, leaving 7 bases not matched to a gene. The CDR3 sequence is 14 residues long. The CDR3 is CSATQGVNNQPQHF. The CDR3 DNA reads TGCAGTGCAACACAGGGGGTCAACAATCAGCCCCAGCATTTT.

This chain links TRBV6-2 or TRBV6-3 with TRBJ1-2; 8 positions match TRBD1. Germline V gene lookup returns CDR1 MNHEY and CDR2 SVGEGT. The CDR3 loop spans 15 amino acids. J lost 5 bases, V lost 6 bases, and 11 bases had no gene match. DNA of the CDR3: TGTGCCAGCAGGCCCGGGACAGGAGGGGGATATGGCTACACCTTC. Translating gives CASRPGTGGGYGYTF.

Turning to this clonotype: A read error may explain this, as a much larger clone is one base away. The rearrangement uses TRBV4-1 and TRBJ2-7, with 8 bases aligning to TRBD2. Germline V lookup: CDR1 MGHRA, CDR2 YSYEKL. The CDR3 covers 14 residues. Trimming took 0 bases from V and 10 from J; bases not matched to a gene: 8. The CDR3 region has the DNA TGCGCCAGCAGCCAAGAAGGGCGGGGGGAAACCCAGTACTTC. Its protein is CASSQEGRGETQYF.

This chain uses TRBV20-1 with TRBJ2-5; 8 bases are a match to TRBD1. The J call may be in error: the DNA end matches TRBJ2-7 better. This CDR3 has 15 amino acids. Germline loops: CDR1 DFQATT, CDR2 SNEGSKA (reference sequence). DNA for the CDR3: TGCAGTGCTAGACCCTGGGACAGGAGTTCGTACGAGCAGTACTTC. It encodes CSARPWDRSSYEQYF.

This clonotype was observed at least ten times. The chain has TRBV12-3 or TRBV12-4 and TRBJ1-2; no clear D gene. V was cut by 2 bases and J by 3 bases, with 7 bases left in between. This CDR3 region has 13 residues. The CDR3 region has the DNA TGTGCCAGCAGTTTACGGACGGACTATGGCTACACCTTC. It yields the protein CASSLRTDYGYTF.

Details on this clonotype: A read error may be the cause here, since a much bigger clone is one base away. The rearrangement joins TRBV4-3 to TRBJ2-5, with D hard to call. Deletions cut 0 bases from V and 11 bases from J, with 19 bases between. Germline lookup yields CDR1 LGHNA and CDR2 YSLEER. The CDR3 is made up of 15 amino acids. In DNA, the CDR3 is TGCGCCAGCAGCCAAGAAGGCAGGAGTGGCAATGAGCAGTACTTC. Translating it yields CASSQEGRSGNEQYF.

This clonotype was counted many times. The gene calls are TRBV4-2 and TRBJ2-7; 10 nucleotides line up with TRBD2. The germline V gene has CDR1 LGHNA and CDR2 YNFKEQ. The CDR3 runs 16 residues. V lost 1 base, J lost 5 bases, and 8 bases stayed unmatched. CDR3 protein: CASSQGRTSGIHEQYF. The CDR3 region has the DNA TGTGCCAGCAGCCAAGGTAGGACTAGCGGTATACACGAGCAGTACTTC.

The chain has TRBV5-1 and TRBJ1-5; possible D gene TRBD1, 5 bases. Trimming took off 1 base at V and 3 bases at J, with 14 bases between the two ends. Germline lookup yields CDR1 SGHRS and CDR2 YFSETQ. The CDR3 sequence is 16 residues long. CDR3 nucleotides: TGCGCCAGCAGCTTGCGTCCGCAGGGCTTCAATCAGCCCCAGCATTTT. Protein sequence: CASSLRPQGFNQPQHF.

The J gene is TRBJ2-1, the V gene TRBV29-1, with 8 bases matching TRBD1. The J call may be in error: the DNA end matches TRBJ2-7 better. This CDR3 has 13 residues. CDR1 is SQVTM, CDR2 ANQGSEA, per germline. CDR3 sequence reads: CSPLTGTGNEQYF. The DNA for the CDR3 is TGCAGCCCCCTCACCGGGACAGGCAATGAGCAGTACTTC.

This chain joins TRBV6-1 and TRBJ2-7, with a tentative D call TRBD1 (6 bases). From germline, CDR1 is MNHNS and CDR2 SASEGT. V was shortened by 1 base and J by 3 bases, with 16 bases between the two germline ends. This CDR3 is built from 16 residues. Here the CDR3 reads CASSEVETGFGYEQYF. The CDR3 coding sequence is TGTGCCAGCAGTGAAGTGGAGACAGGATTTGGCTACGAGCAGTACTTC.

Of note for this clonotype: Given a much more abundant clone one base away, this may be a read error. V gene TRBV21-1 combines with J gene TRBJ1-4. TRBV21-1 is annotated as a pseudogene. CDR3 length: 14 amino acids. CDR3 DNA sequence: TGTGCCAGCAGCAATCAAGACGGAATCGAAAGGATGTTTTTT. It codes for CASSNQDGIERMFF.

The chain couples TRBV29-1 to TRBJ2-7; 7 nucleotides line up with TRBD2. Germline lookup yields CDR1 SQVTM and CDR2 ANQGSEA. The CDR3 totals 13 residues. Germline trimming cut 4 bases from V and 3 bases from J; bases unmatched to any gene: 6. CDR3 DNA sequence: TGCAGCGTTGCGGGGGGACGGAACTACGAGCAGTACTTC. Translated: CSVAGGRNYEQYF.

The genes are TRBV10-3 and TRBJ2-1; no reliable D call. V lost 3 bases and J 8 bases, leaving 26 bases between the germline ends. This CDR3 is 18 amino acids long. Germline V lookup: CDR1 ENHRY, CDR2 SYGVKD. This CDR3 is CAISENWVANLVIDEQFF. CDR3 bases: TGTGCCATCAGTGAAAATTGGGTCGCGAATCTGGTAATCGATGAGCAGTTCTTC.

This clonotype was found many times. The genes are TRBV20-1 and TRBJ2-3; D is unresolved. Germline V gene lookup returns CDR1 DFQATT and CDR2 SNEGSKA (reference sequence). The CDR3 is 12 amino acids. The V end lost 6 bases, the J end lost 4 bases, and 11 bases lay between the germline ends. The CDR3 sequence is CSANRAADTQYF. DNA of the CDR3: TGCAGTGCAAATCGGGCCGCAGATACGCAGTATTTT.

Of note for this clonotype: Given a much more abundant clone one base away, this may be a read error. The chain carries TRBV24-1 and TRBJ2-5; no reliable D call. The end of the DNA aligns better with TRBJ2-1, so the J call may be wrong. Germline loops: CDR1 KGHDR, CDR2 SFDVKD. The CDR3 extends over 14 amino acids. CDR3 residues: CATGDDQYQETQFF. The CDR3 DNA follows: TGTGCCACCGGGGATGACCAGTACCAAGAGACCCAGTTCTTC.

The V gene is TRBV14, the J gene TRBJ1-1; no reliable D call. The CDR3 extends over 13 amino acids. Germline assignment: CDR1 SGHDN and CDR2 FVKESK. Trimming removed 0 bases at V and 11 bases at J, with 13 bases between. CDR3 bases: TGTGCCAGCAGCCAAGATCCTGGAGGGCAGGCTTTCTTT. Translating gives CASSQDPGGQAFF.

The chain joins TRBV12-3 or TRBV12-4 to TRBJ1-2; the D is unclear. The CDR3 is made up of 12 amino acids. Trimming took 6 bases from V and 4 from J, leaving 9 bases between them. The chain's CDR3 is CASSPSSYGYTF. The CDR3 nucleotides read TGTGCCAGCAGCCCCTCAAGCTATGGCTACACCTTC.

The chain uses TRBV27 and TRBJ2-1; unclear D gene. The germline gives CDR1 MNHEY, CDR2 SMNVEV (reference sequence). This CDR3 comprises 15 residues. Trimming pared 4 bases from V and 13 bases from J, leaving 23 bases between. The CDR3 sequence: CASSSQTDKQETQFF. Written as DNA, the CDR3 is TGTGCCAGCAGTTCCCAGACCGACAAGCAAGAGACCCAGTTCTTC.

Many counts were recorded for this clonotype. This chain uses TRBV5-1 with TRBJ2-1; TRBD2 agrees at 9 bases. This CDR3 contains 16 residues. Germline CDR1 and CDR2: SGHRS and YFSETQ. Losses at the gene ends were 5 bases for V and 0 bases for J; bases not matched to a gene: 6. Here the CDR3 reads CASRHDSGSSYNEQFF. CDR3 coding DNA: TGCGCCAGCAGACACGATAGCGGGAGCTCCTACAATGAGCAGTTCTTC. Using reference TRBV5-1 and TRBJ2-1 for the parts outside the CDR3, the full variable domain is KAGVTQTPRYLIKTRGQQVTLSCSPISGHRSVSWYQQTPGQGLQFLFEYFSETQRNKGNFPGRFSGRQFSNSRSEMNVSTLELGDSALYLCASRHDSGSSYNEQFFGPGTRLTVL.

The chain is built from TRBV4-3 and TRBJ1-5, with a tentative D call TRBD1 (5 bases). The CDR3 is 14 amino acids. Trimming stripped 0 bases from V and 5 bases from J, with 8 bases between. Germline CDR1 LGHNA, CDR2 YSLEER. DNA of the CDR3: TGCGCCAGCAGCCAAGACGGGGGGGATCAGCCCCAGCATTTT. This sequence encodes CASSQDGGDQPQHF.

This clonotype has a handful of counts. The V gene is TRBV20-1, the J gene TRBJ2-1; 8 bases map to TRBD1. From germline, CDR1 is DFQATT and CDR2 SNEGSKA (reference sequence). After removal of 6 bases from V and 0 bases from J, the junction contained 13 bases not matched to a gene. The CDR3 consists of 17 residues. As DNA, the CDR3 is TGCAGTGCACTGAAGGACAGGGTCCTCTTCTCCTACAATGAGCAGTTCTTC. This encodes CSALKDRVLFSYNEQFF.

The V call is TRBV3-1, the J call TRBJ2-7; D gene unclear. CDR1 is LGHDT, CDR2 YNNKEL, per germline (reference sequence). The CDR3 is 13 residues long. V was trimmed by 4 bases and J by 7 bases, leaving 14 bases between them. DNA for the CDR3: TGTGCCAGCAGCCCCGACTCTAAACAGGAGCAGTACTTC. Translation gives CASSPDSKQEQYF.

The V and J genes are TRBV7-9 and TRBJ2-7; D uncertain. The V gene's germline CDR1 is SEHNR and CDR2 FQNEAQ (reference sequence). Trimming cost V 7 bases and J 2 bases, with 15 bases left between them. This CDR3 has 14 amino acids. DNA for the CDR3: TGTGCCAGCACCAATACCAGAGAGACCTACGAGCAGTACTTC. Its translation: CASTNTRETYEQYF.

V and J are TRBV12-3 or TRBV12-4 and TRBJ1-1, with D perhaps TRBD1 (5 bases). Trimming shortened V by 7 bases and J by 4 bases, and 19 bases separated the two germline ends. This CDR3 has 15 residues. Here the CDR3 reads CASNPSRGRGTEAFF. In DNA form, the CDR3 reads TGTGCCAGCAACCCCTCCCGGGGTAGGGGCACTGAAGCTTTCTTT.